The following is a TCR beta chain sequence with its context. This receptor's antigen is unknown. Per-base quality was not reported, and no clone a single base away is much larger than it. TCRbeta CDR3 regions were amplified from genomic DNA using the immunoSEQ Assay, a bias-controlled multiplex PCR. The authors' analysis ran thus. Within the assay, amplification of reference gene primers was used to estimate how many nucleated cells each sample contained. To quantify the absolute abundance of each unique TCRbeta CDR3 rearrangement, sequence reads were collapsed and filtered. Productive Simpson clonality was computed per sample as the square root of Simpson's diversity index over productive rearrangements. Not all clones reach the TCRdb copy of this immuneACCESS table, which keeps in-frame sequences only. Checked studies attribute under half of the gap to unresolved V genes and leave the rest unexplained. V and J calls and clone size are copied from that table; D and trimming were computed from the DNA. The sample contains roughly 170,000 clones, about 85% of them found a single time. Together, the top ten hold around 1.2% of the sample.

This sample is drawn from a study of blood T cell repertoires in COVID-19 (dated by TCRdb to 2020 to 2022). Turning to the overall study: Samples from collaborators originated in the United States, Italy and Spain and spanned both the acute and convalescent phases of COVID-19. The repertoires were made available in a free public database intended to serve as a resource for research on the immune response to SARS-CoV-2. The samples were drawn from the first 160 participants of the ongoing ImmuneRACE study and from more than 1,000 subjects provided by 6 global collaborators. A de-identified subject ID, COVID-19 status, age in years and sex were almost always included in the sample metadata. Deeply sampled blood TCRbeta repertoires from subjects exposed to, actively infected with, or recovered from COVID-19 were included in the dataset. Where HLA class I and class II types were available, the types were taken from metadata supplied by the sample provider, not from assay-based typing. The material from the prospective study consisted of cDNA or gDNA derived from T cells, B-cell-depleted T cells, or PBMCs.

Overall study results and their limits: The quantity of clinical and demographic metadata differed by source and by participant and was supplied without curation.

CDR1 is given as ENHRY and CDR2 as SYGVKD, both from the germline V gene. The CDR3 covers 15 residues, taking in both the cysteine and the phenylalanine. Of all the DNA, just the CDR3 is kept, 45 bases in frame from base 1. V sheds 7 bases and J sheds 2 bases, leaving 18 bases between their ends. Another Seattle source contributed samples from volunteer blood donors who had recovered from COVID-19. Each collaborating institution followed its own protocols to collect whole blood in K2EDTA tubes. For TCRbeta analysis, collaborators shipped samples in one of three forms: frozen whole blood, isolated PBMCs, or DNA extracted from either of those sample types.

The sequence joins TRBV10-3 to TRBJ2-7; the best D guess is TRBD1, with 8 bases matching. The receptor comes from a man in his sixties who had recovered from COVID-19. The specimen was peripheral blood. The CDR3 corresponds to CAITGGQGRTYEQYF. The base sequence is TGTGCCATCACGGGAGGACAGGGTCGGACCTACGAGCAGTACTTC.